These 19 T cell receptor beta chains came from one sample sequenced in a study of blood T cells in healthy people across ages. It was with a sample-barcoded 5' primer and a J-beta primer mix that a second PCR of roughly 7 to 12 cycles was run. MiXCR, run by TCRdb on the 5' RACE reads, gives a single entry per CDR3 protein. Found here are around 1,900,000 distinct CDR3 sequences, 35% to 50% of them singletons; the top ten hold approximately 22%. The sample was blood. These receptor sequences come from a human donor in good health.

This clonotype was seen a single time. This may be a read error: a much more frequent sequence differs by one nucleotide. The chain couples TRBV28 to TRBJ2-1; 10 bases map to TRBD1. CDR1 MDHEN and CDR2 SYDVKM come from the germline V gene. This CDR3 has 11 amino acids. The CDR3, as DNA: TGCCGGACAGGGGGGAGCTACGAGCAGTTCTTC. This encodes CRTGGSYEQFF.

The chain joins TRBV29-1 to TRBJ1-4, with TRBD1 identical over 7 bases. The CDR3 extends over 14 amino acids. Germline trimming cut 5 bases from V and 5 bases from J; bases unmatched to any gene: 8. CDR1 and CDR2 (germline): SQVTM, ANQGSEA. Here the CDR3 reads CSVQVGQANEKLFF. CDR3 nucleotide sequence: TGCAGCGTTCAAGTAGGACAGGCAAATGAAAAACTGTTTTTT.

In DNA form, the CDR3 reads TGTGCCAGCAGGTCGGACAGGGACGTCCACAATGAGCAGTACTTC. This codes for CASRSDRDVHNEQYF. The chain couples TRBV25-1 to TRBJ2-4; 8 nucleotides line up with TRBD1. V lost 6 bases and J lost 13; bases outside the gene matches: 17. Germline V gene sequence: CDR1 MGHDK, CDR2 SYGVNS. The length of the CDR3 is 15 residues. Drawing the rest from reference TRBV25-1 and TRBJ2-4, the complete variable domain is EADIYQTPRYLVIGTGKKITLECSQTMGHDKMYWYQQDPGMELHLIHYSYGVNSTEKGDLSSESTVSRIRTEHFPLTLESARPSHTSQYLCASRSDRDVHNEQYFGAGTRLSVL.

CDR3 DNA sequence: TGTGCCAGCAGTTACGCGGGGGGTATCACAGATACGCAGTATTTT. Translated, it gives CASSYAGGITDTQYF. The V call is TRBV6-6, the J call TRBJ2-3; 8 bases agree with TRBD2. The V segment lost 2 bases and the J segment 2 bases; nucleotides outside the gene matches: 3. The germline gives CDR1 MNHNY, CDR2 SVGAGI (reference sequence). This CDR3 contains 15 residues.

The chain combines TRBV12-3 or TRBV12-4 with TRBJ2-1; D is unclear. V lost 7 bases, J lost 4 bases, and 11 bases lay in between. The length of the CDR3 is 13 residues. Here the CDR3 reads CASTPVEYNEQFF. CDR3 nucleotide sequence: TGTGCCAGCACTCCTGTGGAGTACAATGAGCAGTTCTTC.

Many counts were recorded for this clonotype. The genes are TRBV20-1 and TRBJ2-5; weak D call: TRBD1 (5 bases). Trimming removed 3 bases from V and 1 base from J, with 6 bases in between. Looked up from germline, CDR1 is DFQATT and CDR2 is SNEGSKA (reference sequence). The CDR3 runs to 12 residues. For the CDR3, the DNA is TGCAGTGCTAGCAGGGCCCAAGAGACCCAGTACTTC. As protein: CSASRAQETQYF.

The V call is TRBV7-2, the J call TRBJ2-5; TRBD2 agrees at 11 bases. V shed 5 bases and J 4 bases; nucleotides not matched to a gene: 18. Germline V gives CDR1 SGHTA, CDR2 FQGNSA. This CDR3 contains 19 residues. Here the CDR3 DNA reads TGTGCCAGCAGCCGTCCGGGACAAACTAGCGGGGGATCAACAGAGACCCAGTACTTC. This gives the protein CASSRPGQTSGGSTETQYF.

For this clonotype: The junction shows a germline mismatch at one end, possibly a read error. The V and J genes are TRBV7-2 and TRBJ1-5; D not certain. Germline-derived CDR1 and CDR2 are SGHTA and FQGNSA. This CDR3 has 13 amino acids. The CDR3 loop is CAGSLVDNQPQHF. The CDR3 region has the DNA TGTGCCGGCAGCTTAGTAGACAATCAGCCCCAGCATTTT.

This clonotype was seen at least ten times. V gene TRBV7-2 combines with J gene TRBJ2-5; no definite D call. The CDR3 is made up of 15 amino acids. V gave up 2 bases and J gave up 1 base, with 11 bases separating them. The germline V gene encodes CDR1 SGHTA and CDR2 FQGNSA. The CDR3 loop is CASSLRATLQETQYF. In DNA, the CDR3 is TGTGCCAGCAGCTTAAGAGCCACGCTCCAAGAGACCCAGTACTTC.

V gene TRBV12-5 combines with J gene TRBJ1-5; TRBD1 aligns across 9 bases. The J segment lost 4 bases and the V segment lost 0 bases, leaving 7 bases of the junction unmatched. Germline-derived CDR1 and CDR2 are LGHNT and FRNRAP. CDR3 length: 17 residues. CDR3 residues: CASGLVLRTGANQPQHF. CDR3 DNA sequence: TGTGCTAGTGGTTTGGTTCTTAGGACAGGGGCAAATCAGCCCCAGCATTTT. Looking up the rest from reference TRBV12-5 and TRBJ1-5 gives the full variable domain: DARVTQTPRHKVTEMGQEVTMRCQPILGHNTVFWYRQTMMQGLELLAYFRNRAPLDDSGMPKDRFSAEMPDATLATLKIQPSEPRDSAVYFCASGLVLRTGANQPQHFGDGTRLSIL.

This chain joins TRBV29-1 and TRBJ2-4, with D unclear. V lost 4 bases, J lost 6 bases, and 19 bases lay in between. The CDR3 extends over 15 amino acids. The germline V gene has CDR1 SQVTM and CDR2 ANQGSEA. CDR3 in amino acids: CSVGGTAAAVNIQYF. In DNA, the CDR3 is TGCAGCGTTGGTGGCACCGCCGCGGCCGTAAACATTCAGTACTTC.

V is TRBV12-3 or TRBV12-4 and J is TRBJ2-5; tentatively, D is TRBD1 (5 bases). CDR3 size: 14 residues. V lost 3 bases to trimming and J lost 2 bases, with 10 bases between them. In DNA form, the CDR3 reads TGTGCCAGCAGTTTGAAGGGGCAGCAAGAGACCCAGTACTTC. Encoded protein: CASSLKGQQETQYF.

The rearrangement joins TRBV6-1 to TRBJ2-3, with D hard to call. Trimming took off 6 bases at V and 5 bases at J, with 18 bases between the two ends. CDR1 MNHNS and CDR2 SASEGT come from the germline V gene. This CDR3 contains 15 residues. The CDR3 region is CASSVDWSSKDTQYF. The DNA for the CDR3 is TGTGCCAGCAGCGTGGATTGGTCTTCCAAAGATACGCAGTATTTT.

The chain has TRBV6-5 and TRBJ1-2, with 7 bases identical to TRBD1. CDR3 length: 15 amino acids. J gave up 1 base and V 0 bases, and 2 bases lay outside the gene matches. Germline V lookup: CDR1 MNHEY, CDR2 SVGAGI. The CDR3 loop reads CASSYSGQHNYGYTF. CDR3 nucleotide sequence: TGTGCCAGCAGTTACTCGGGACAGCATAACTATGGCTACACCTTC.

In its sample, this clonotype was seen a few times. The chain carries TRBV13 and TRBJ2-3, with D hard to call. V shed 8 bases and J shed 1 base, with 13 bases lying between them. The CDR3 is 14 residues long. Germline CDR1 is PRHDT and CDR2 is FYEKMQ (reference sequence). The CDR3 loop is CASLVTLGTDTQYF. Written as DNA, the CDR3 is TGTGCCAGCCTCGTGACCTTGGGCACAGATACGCAGTATTTT.

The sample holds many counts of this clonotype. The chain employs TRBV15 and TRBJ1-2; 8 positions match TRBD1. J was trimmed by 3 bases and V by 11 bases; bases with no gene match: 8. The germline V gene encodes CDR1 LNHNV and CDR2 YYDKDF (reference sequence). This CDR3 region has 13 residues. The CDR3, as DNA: TGTGCCCGTACAGGGGGAGAGGACTATGGCTACACCTTC. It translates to CARTGGEDYGYTF. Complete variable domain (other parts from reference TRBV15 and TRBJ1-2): DAMVIQNPRYQVTQFGKPVTLSCSQTLNHNVMYWYQQKSSQAPKLLFHYYDKDFNNEADTPDNFQSRRPNTSFCFLDIRSPGLGDTAMYLCARTGGEDYGYTFGSGTRLTVV.

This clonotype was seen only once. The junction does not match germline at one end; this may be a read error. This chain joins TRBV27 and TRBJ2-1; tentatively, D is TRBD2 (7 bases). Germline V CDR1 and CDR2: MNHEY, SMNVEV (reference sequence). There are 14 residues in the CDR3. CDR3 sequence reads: CASSRGGPYNEQVF. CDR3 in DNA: TGTGCCAGCAGTAGGGGGGGGCCGTACAATGAGCAGGTCTTC.

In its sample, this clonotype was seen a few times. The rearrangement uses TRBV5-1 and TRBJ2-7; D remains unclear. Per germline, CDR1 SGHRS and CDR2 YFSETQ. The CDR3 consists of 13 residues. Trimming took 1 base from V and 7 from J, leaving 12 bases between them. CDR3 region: CASSLPVFGEQYF. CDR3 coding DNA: TGCGCCAGCAGCTTGCCTGTATTTGGGGAGCAGTACTTC. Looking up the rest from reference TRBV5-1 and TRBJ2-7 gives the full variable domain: KAGVTQTPRYLIKTRGQQVTLSCSPISGHRSVSWYQQTPGQGLQFLFEYFSETQRNKGNFPGRFSGRQFSNSRSEMNVSTLELGDSALYLCASSLPVFGEQYFGPGTRLTVT.

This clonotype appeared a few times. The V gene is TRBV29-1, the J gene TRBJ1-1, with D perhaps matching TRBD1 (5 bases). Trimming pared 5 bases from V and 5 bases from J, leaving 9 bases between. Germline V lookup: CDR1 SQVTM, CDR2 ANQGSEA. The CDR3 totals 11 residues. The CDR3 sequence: CSVHQGTEAFF. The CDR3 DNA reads TGCAGCGTTCACCAGGGTACTGAAGCTTTCTTT.